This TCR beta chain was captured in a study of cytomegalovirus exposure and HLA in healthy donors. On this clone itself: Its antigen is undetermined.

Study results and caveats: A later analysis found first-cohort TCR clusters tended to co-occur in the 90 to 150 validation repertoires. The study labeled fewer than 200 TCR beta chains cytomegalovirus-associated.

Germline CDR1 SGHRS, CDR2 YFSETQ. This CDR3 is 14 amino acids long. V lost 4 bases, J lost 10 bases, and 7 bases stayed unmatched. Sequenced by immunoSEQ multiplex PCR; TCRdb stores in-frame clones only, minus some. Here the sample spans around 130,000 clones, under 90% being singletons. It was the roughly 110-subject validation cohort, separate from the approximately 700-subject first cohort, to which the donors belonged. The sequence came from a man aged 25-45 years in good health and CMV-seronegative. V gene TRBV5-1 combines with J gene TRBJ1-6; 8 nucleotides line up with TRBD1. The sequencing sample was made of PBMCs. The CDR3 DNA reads TGCGCCAGCAGCCCTGACAGGGGTGGGTCACCCCTCCACTTT. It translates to CASSPDRGGSPLHF.